This entry concerns a single T cell receptor (beta chain). This clonotype was found a few times. The antigen it binds to is not known. The input lacks base qualities; no much larger clone sits a single base away. Preparation of the library involved PCR. Sequencing instrument: Illumina HiSeq 2500. Unique molecular identifiers were incorporated into TCR beta cDNA libraries to reduce PCR and sequencing biases. Per 1 to 10 million input T cells, some 500,000 cDNA molecules were obtained, such that each molecule approximated one T cell. Patient libraries were prepared and sequenced with the same protocol used for the earlier healthy control dataset. Samples belonging to the same batch were prepared together, multiplexed and sequenced on a shared HiSeq lane. On the study's bioinformatics: Raw barcoded reads were processed with MIGEC, and single-read molecular identifier groups were discarded before consensus assembly and CDR3 extraction. Clonotype tables were post-analysed with VDJtools, normalizing diversity by down-sampling all datasets to the smallest sample size. Repertoire overlap clustering matched CDR3 amino acid but not nucleotide sequences to correct batch-related cross-sample contamination. TCRdb ran its own pipeline on the public reads, namely fastp trimming at Q25 and MiXCR clone calling, and kept in-frame beta chains. Each record represents a unique CDR3 protein, reported with the most common genes and DNA among its rows. The V and J calls come from TCRdb's annotation, not from the publication. The sample table lists hundreds of thousands of distinct CDR3 sequences, 35% to 45% of them with a count of one. The ten largest account for 7.5% to 8.5% of the sample.

These data come from a study of post-analysis software for immune sequencing data (dated by TCRdb to between 2014 and 2017). Concerning the study at large: Relapsing-remitting, secondary progressive and progressive-relapsing multiple sclerosis were recorded as disease courses, and subtype annotation was lacking for some patients. A subset of samples was prepared in parallel using single-end sample barcoding, then pooled and co-amplified after Illumina adapter ligation. The multiple sclerosis patient repertoires were compared with 11 previously published healthy control repertoires from donors aged 6 to 25 years.

Trimming removed 3 bases from V and 11 bases from J, leaving 19 bases between the germline ends. From cysteine to phenylalanine, the CDR3 is 15 amino acids long. Solely the CDR3 DNA is kept, with 45 bases framed from the first base. The full study reports these points: Significantly higher frequencies in patients than in controls were found for about 5 TRBV segments, including TRBV5-6, TRBV5-1 and TRBV20-1. When samples were clustered directly using the F measure, samples prepared in the same batch co-clustered strongly, which prompted a batch-effect correction. Compared with controls, multiple sclerosis patients had significantly lower normalized Chao1 diversity, a finding suggesting substantial peripheral T-cell clonal expansion. The control group was slightly older than the multiple sclerosis patient group.

To demonstrate the VDJtools post-analysis software, TCR beta repertoires were profiled from the peripheral blood of about 13 young patients with multiple sclerosis. The patients with multiple sclerosis were children and adolescents between about 6 and 17 years of age. The sample taken for sequencing was blood. Recombination joined TRBV12-3 or TRBV12-4 with TRBJ1-4; the D gene is perhaps TRBD1, on 5 matching bases. The receptor's source is a girl aged 2 to 9 with multiple sclerosis. The CDR3 protein is CASSFGAGRLKKLFF. The nucleotide sequence is TGTGCCAGCAGTTTCGGTGCAGGGAGGTTGAAGAAACTGTTTTTT.